This T cell receptor (beta chain) originates from a study of T cells in Graves' hyperthyroidism and ophthalmopathy. Across the study: Peripheral blood specimens were obtained at initial diagnosis, prior to any treatment.

Per the germline V gene, CDR1 is LNHNV and CDR2 is YYDKDF (reference sequence). V shed 0 bases and J shed 7 bases, with 8 bases lying between them. The CDR3 consists of 13 residues. Study-wide points: Blood shared most expanded thyroid clonotypes above 0.001.

The source material, RNA transcripts, was used to amplify TCR beta CDR3 regions. HTBI primers were the set used in a first-round RT-PCR of the TCR CDR3. Via MiXCR, TCRdb re-called the multiplex PCR reads, giving one row per CDR3 protein. This sample has about 270,000 distinct CDR3 sequences, with around 22% found just once. Many counts were recorded for this clonotype. Its antigen is as yet unknown. Ophthalmopathy cases met thresholds of Clinical Activity Score at least 3, NOSPECS grade at least 4 and duration under 3 months. This sample holds PBMCs from roughly 10 ml fresh peripheral blood. The chain couples TRBV15 to TRBJ2-3; the D gene is possibly TRBD1 (5 bases). Source material: blood. The TCR comes from a young man with Graves' ophthalmopathy. The CDR3 here is CATSREGAYTQYF. As DNA, the CDR3 is TGTGCCACCAGCAGAGAAGGGGCATATACGCAGTATTTT.